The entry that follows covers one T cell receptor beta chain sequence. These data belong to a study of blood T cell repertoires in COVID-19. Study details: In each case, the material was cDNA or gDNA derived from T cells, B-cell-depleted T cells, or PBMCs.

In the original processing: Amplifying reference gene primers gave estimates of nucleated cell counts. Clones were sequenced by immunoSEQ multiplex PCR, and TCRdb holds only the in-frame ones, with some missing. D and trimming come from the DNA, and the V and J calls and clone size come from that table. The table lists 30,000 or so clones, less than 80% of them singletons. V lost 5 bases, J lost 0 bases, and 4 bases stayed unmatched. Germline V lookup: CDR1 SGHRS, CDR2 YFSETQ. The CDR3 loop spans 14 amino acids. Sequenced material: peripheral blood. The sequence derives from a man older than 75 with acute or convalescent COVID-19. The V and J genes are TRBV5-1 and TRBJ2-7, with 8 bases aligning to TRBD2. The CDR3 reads CASRPTSASYEQYF. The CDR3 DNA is TGCGCCAGCAGGCCGACTAGCGCCTCCTACGAGCAGTACTTC.